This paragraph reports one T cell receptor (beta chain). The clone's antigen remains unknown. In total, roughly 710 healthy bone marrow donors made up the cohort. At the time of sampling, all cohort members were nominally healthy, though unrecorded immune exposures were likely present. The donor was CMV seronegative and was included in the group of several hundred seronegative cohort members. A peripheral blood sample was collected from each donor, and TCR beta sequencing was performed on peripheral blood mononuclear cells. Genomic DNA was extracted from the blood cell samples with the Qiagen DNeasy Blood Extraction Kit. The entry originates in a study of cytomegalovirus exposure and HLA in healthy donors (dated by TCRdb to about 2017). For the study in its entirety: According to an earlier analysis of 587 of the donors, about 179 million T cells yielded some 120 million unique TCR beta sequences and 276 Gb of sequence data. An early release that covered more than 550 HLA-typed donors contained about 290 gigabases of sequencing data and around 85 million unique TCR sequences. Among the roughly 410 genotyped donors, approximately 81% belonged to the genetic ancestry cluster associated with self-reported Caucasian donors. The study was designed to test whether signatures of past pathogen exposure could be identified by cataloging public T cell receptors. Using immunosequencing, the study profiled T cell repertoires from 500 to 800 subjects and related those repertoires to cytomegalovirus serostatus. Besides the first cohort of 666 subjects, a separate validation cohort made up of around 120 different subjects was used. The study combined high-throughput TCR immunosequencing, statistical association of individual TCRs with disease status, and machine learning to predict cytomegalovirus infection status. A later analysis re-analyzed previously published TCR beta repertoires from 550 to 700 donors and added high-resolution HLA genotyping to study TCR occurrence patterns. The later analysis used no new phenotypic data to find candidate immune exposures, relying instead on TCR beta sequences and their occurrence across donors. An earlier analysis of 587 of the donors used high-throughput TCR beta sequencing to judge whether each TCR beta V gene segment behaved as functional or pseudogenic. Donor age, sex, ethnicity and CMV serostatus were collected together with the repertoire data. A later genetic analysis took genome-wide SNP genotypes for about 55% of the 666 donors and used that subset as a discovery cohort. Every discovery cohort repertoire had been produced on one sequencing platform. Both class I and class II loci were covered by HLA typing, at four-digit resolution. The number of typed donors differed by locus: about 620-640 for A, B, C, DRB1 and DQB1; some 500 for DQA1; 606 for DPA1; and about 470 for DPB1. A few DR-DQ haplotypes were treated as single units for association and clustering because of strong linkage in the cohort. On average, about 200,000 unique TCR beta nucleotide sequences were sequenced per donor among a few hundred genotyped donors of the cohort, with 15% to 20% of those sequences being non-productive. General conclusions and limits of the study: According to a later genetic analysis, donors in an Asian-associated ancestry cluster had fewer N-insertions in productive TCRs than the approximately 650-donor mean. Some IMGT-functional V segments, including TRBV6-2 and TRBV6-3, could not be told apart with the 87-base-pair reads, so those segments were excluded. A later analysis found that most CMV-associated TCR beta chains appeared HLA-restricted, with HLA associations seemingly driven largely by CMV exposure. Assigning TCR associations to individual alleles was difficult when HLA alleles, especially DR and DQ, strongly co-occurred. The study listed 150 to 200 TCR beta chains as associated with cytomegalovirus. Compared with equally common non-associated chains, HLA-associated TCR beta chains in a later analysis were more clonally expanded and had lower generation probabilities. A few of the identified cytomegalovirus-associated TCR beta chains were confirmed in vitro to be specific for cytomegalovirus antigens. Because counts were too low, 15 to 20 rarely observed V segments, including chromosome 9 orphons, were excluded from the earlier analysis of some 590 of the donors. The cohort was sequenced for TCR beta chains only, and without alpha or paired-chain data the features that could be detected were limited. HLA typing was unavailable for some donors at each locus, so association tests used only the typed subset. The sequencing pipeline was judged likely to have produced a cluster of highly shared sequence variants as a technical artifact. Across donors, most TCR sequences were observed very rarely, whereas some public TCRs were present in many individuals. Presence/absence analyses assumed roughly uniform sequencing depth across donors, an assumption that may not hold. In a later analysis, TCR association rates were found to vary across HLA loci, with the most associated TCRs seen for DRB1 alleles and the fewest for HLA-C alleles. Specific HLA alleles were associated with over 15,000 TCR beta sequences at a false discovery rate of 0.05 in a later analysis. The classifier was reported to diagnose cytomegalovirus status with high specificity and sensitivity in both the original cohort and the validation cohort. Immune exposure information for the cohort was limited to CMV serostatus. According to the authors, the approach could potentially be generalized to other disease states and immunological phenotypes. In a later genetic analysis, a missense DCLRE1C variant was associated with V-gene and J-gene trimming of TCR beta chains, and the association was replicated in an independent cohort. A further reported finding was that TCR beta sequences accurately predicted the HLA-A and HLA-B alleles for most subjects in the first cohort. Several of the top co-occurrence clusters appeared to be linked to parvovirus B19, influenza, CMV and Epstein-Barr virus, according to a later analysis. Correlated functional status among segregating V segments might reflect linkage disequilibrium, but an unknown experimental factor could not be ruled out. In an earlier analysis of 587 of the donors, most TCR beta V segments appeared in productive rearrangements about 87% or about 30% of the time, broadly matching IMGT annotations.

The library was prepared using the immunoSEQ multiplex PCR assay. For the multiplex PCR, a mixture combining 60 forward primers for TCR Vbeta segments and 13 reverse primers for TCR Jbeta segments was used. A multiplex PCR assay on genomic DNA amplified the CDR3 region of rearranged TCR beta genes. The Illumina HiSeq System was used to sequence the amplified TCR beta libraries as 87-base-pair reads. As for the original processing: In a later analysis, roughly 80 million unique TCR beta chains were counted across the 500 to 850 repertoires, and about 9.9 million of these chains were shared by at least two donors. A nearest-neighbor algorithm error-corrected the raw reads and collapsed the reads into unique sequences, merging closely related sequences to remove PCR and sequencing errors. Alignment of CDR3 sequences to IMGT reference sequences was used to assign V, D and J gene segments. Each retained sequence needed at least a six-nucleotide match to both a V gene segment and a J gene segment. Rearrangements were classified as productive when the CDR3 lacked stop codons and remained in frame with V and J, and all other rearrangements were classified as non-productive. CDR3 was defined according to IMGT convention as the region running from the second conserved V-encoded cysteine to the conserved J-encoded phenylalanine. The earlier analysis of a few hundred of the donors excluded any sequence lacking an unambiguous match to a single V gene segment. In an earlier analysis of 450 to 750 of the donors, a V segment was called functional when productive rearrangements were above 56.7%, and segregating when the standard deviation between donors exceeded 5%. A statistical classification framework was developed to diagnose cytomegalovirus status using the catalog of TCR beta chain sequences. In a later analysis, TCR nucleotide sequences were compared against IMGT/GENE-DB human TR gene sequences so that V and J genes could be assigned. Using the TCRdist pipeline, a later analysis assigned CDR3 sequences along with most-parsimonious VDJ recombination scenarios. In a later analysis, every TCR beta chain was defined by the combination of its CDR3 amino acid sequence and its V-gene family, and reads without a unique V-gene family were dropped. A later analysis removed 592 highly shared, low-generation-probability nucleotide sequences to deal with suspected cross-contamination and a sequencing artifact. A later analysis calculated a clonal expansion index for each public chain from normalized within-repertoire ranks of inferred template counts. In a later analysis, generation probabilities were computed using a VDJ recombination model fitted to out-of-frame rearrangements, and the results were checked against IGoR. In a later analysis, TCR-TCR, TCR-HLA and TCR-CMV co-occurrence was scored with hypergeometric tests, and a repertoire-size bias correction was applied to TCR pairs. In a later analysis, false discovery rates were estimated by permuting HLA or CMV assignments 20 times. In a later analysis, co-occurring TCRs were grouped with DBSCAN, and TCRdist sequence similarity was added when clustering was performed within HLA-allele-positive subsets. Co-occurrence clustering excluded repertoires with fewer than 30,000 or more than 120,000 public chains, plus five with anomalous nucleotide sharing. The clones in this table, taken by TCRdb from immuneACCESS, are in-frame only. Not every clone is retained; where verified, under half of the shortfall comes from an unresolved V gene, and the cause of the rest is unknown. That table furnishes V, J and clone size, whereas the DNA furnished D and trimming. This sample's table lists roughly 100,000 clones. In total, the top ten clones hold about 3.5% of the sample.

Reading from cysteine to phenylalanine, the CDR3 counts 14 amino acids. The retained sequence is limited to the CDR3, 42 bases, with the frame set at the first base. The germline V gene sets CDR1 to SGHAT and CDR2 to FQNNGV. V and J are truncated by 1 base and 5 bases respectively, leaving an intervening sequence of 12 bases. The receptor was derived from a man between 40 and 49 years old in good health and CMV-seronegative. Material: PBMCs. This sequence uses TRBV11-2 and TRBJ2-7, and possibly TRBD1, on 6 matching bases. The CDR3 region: CASSLVGAMNEQYF. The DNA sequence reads TGTGCCAGCAGCTTAGTGGGGGCGATGAACGAGCAGTACTTC.